The 18 T cell receptor beta chains below all came from one sample that was sequenced in a study of blood T cells in healthy people across ages. Together with a sample-barcoded 5' primer, a J-beta primer mix was included in a second PCR lasting roughly 6 to 12 cycles. TCRdb recomputed calls from the 5' RACE reads with MiXCR, one row per CDR3 protein. This table has 750,000 to 950,000 distinct CDR3 sequences, about 53% appearing once. The specimen sequenced was blood. All receptors derive from a man at least 80 years old in good health.

The chain is built from TRBV24-1 and TRBJ2-5; no firm D call. The CDR3 runs to 14 residues. Germline V lookup: CDR1 KGHDR, CDR2 SFDVKD. V lost 3 bases, J lost 9 bases, and 16 bases lay in between. CDR3 residues: CATSDPGRYEAQYF. Here the CDR3 DNA reads TGTGCCACCAGTGATCCCGGACGGTACGAGGCCCAGTACTTC.

This clonotype was found a few times. The rearrangement uses TRBV29-1 and TRBJ2-1, with 7 bases matching TRBD1. CDR3 length: 14 residues. CDR1 and CDR2 from the germline V gene are SQVTM and ANQGSEA. V was clipped by 6 bases and J by 2 bases; unmatched bases: 7. The CDR3 reads CSVQGTEAYNEQFF. The CDR3 DNA is TGCAGCGTCCAGGGGACAGAGGCCTACAATGAGCAGTTCTTC.

The chain joins TRBV9 to TRBJ1-5; D unresolved. The CDR3 length is 18 residues. Germline CDR1 and CDR2: SGDLS and YYNGEE. Trimming stripped 0 bases from V and 0 bases from J, with 16 bases between. The CDR3 protein is CASSVVVARKGSNQPQHF. CDR3 in DNA: TGTGCCAGCAGCGTAGTTGTAGCAAGGAAAGGTAGCAATCAGCCCCAGCATTTT.

The table lists this clonotype with a few counts. This chain connects TRBV12-5 to TRBJ2-7; 7 bases match TRBD2. The J segment lost 7 bases and the V segment lost 3 bases, leaving 6 bases of the junction unmatched. CDR3 length equals 13 residues. Germline V gene sequence: CDR1 LGHNT, CDR2 FRNRAP. CDR3 nucleotide sequence: TGTGCTAGTGGTTTCCTACTAGCGTGGGAGCAGTACTTC. Amino acid sequence: CASGFLLAWEQYF.

The chain couples TRBV20-1 to TRBJ2-7; 11 bases line up with TRBD2. J lost 2 bases, V lost 0 bases, and 3 bases had no gene match. The germline gives CDR1 DFQATT, CDR2 SNEGSKA (reference sequence). The CDR3 runs to 15 residues. CDR3 sequence (DNA): TGCAGTGCTAGAGACCCACTAGCGGGGGCCTACGAGCAGTACTTC. Its protein product is CSARDPLAGAYEQYF.

This clonotype was seen only a few times. The V gene is TRBV7-9, the J gene TRBJ2-1, with D uncertain. Germline V gene lookup returns CDR1 SEHNR and CDR2 FQNEAQ (reference sequence). V was cut by 5 bases and J by 0 bases, with 11 bases left in between. This CDR3 spans 15 amino acids. CDR3 nucleotides: TGTGCCAGCAGCGGTATGTGGCTCTCCTACAATGAGCAGTTCTTC. This encodes CASSGMWLSYNEQFF.

The chain joins TRBV29-1 to TRBJ2-7; D is unresolved. From germline, CDR1 is SQVTM and CDR2 ANQGSEA. V lost 5 bases, J lost 2 bases, and 10 bases lay in between. This CDR3 comprises 12 residues. The CDR3 spells CSVRGPTYEQYF. CDR3 nucleotide sequence: TGCAGCGTTCGCGGACCCACCTACGAGCAGTACTTC.

The rearrangement uses TRBV2 and TRBJ1-5, with D unresolved. CDR1 SNHLY and CDR2 FYNNEI come from the germline V gene. CDR3 size: 14 residues. The germline V and J ends were trimmed by 7 bases and 0 bases, with 10 bases remaining between them. The CDR3 here is CASNEGNSNQPQHF. The CDR3 DNA reads TGTGCCAGCAACGAGGGAAATAGCAATCAGCCCCAGCATTTT.

This clonotype was recorded a few times. This sequence joins TRBV10-2 and TRBJ2-5; TRBD2 matches 13 bases. Looked up from germline, CDR1 is WSHSY and CDR2 is SAAADI. Trimming cost V 6 bases and J 11 bases; bases outside gene matches: 15. CDR3 length: 16 residues. The CDR3: CASRGLAGNRLNEQYF. CDR3 nucleotides: TGCGCCAGCAGGGGACTAGCGGGAAATAGGCTAAATGAGCAGTACTTC.

This clonotype was seen a handful of times. The V call is TRBV20-1, the J call TRBJ1-1; maybe TRBD1 (6 bases). The germline V and J ends were trimmed by 0 bases and 6 bases, with 14 bases remaining between them. The germline V gene encodes CDR1 DFQATT and CDR2 SNEGSKA (reference sequence). CDR3 length: 14 amino acids. Here the CDR3 DNA reads TGCAGTGCTAGAGATCGGGGCAGGGGTGCTGAAGCTTTCTTT. The encoded protein is CSARDRGRGAEAFF.

The CDR3 region has the DNA TGTGCCAGCAGCCCTGGTCGGGACAGATTGGTCTACGAGCAGTACTTC. Translating it yields CASSPGRDRLVYEQYF. The gene calls are TRBV11-3 and TRBJ2-7; 7 positions match TRBD1. Germline CDR1 reads SGHNT; CDR2 reads YENEEA. The CDR3 has 16 amino acids. The V gene end was trimmed by 5 bases and the J gene end by 3 bases; junction bases not matched to a gene: 13.

The chain joins TRBV20-1 to TRBJ2-1; no reliable D call. Per the germline V gene, CDR1 is DFQATT and CDR2 is SNEGSKA (reference sequence). V shed 3 bases and J shed 10 bases, with 16 bases lying between them. The CDR3 contains 13 residues. CDR3 residues: CSASPPGLQEQFF. The CDR3, as DNA: TGCAGTGCTAGCCCCCCCGGGCTCCAAGAGCAGTTCTTC.

The chain joins TRBV12-3 or TRBV12-4 to TRBJ2-4, with D possibly called TRBD1 or TRBD2 (7 bases each). This CDR3 has 15 amino acids. Trimming stripped 7 bases from V and 3 bases from J, with 16 bases between. CDR3 bases: TGTGCCAGCATCCGGTCAGGGGGGGTCAAAAACATTCAGTACTTC. Translating it yields CASIRSGGVKNIQYF.

The CDR3 DNA follows: TGTGCCAGCACTAAACAACCCGGGGCTCCTAGTTCCTACGAGCAGTACTTC. It is translated as CASTKQPGAPSSYEQYF. The chain has TRBV2 and TRBJ2-7, with D perhaps given as TRBD1 or TRBD2 (5 bases each). This CDR3 has 17 amino acids. Germline V gives CDR1 SNHLY, CDR2 FYNNEI. V was clipped by 7 bases and J by 1 base, with 23 bases between them.

The chain couples TRBV28 to TRBJ2-1; possibly TRBD1 for D (6 bases). Germline CDR1 and CDR2: MDHEN and SYDVKM. V dropped 8 bases and J dropped 4 bases, with 15 bases sitting between them. This CDR3 contains 14 residues. The CDR3 DNA is TGTGCCAGCCGAGGAGGACAGACTTACAATGAGCAGTTCTTC. Translated: CASRGGQTYNEQFF.

This clonotype was seen more than once but under ten times. The CDR3 sequence: CASSLRLAGEQYF. For the CDR3, the DNA is TGTGCCAGCAGCCTACGACTGGCAGGGGAGCAGTACTTC. The chain joins TRBV28 to TRBJ2-7; tentatively, D is TRBD1 (5 bases). Trimming removed 6 bases at V and 7 bases at J, with 16 bases between. CDR1 is MDHEN and CDR2 is SYDVKM in the germline V gene. This CDR3 is built from 13 residues.

This clonotype was seen a few times. The chain combines TRBV11-1 with TRBJ2-7, with no clear D. Trimming took 1 base from V and 3 from J, leaving 13 bases between them. CDR1 and CDR2 (germline): SGHAT, FQDESV (reference sequence). CDR3 length: 15 amino acids. CDR3 sequence (DNA): TGTGCCAGCAGCTTAGAGAGAACTACACTCTACGAGCAGTACTTC. Translation: CASSLERTTLYEQYF.

This clonotype was observed a handful of times. The chain joins TRBV6-1 to TRBJ1-5; D remains ambiguous. Germline CDR1 is MNHNS and CDR2 is SASEGT. V shed 0 bases and J shed 4 bases, with 10 bases lying between them. There are 15 residues in the CDR3. CDR3 sequence: CASSEAGQQNQPQHF. The CDR3 nucleotides read TGTGCCAGCAGTGAAGCCGGCCAGCAAAATCAGCCCCAGCATTTT.